This is a list of T cell receptor beta chains from one sample in a study of blood T cell repertoires in COVID-19. Assay used: immunoSEQ multiplex PCR; TCRdb lists only in-frame clones, some missing. Among around 200,000 clones listed, approximately 83% were seen once. Material: peripheral blood. These TCRs come from a human donor with acute or convalescent COVID-19. The donor label of this sample is uncertain. CDR3s include the opening cysteine and the closing phenylalanine or tryptophan. D genes are given only for firm matches. Clone size is not always given. Where it is, it says once, few, many or a class for expanded clones.

D gene	V gene	J gene	clone size	CDR3 DNA	CDR3 protein
-	TRBV7-2	TRBJ1-1	-	TGTGCCAGCAGCCCCCAGGGGCAGAGTGAAGCTTTCTTT	CASSPQGQSEAFF
TRBD2	TRBV5-1	TRBJ2-7	-	TGCGCCAGCAGCAAGGGACTAGTGAATGCCTACGAGCAGTACTTC	CASSKGLVNAYEQYF
-	TRBV12-5	TRBJ1-5	-	TGTGCTAGTGGTTTGGCGTATAGCAATCAGCCCCAGCATTTT	CASGLAYSNQPQHF
-	TRBV11-2	TRBJ1-2	once	TGTGCCAGCAGCTTAGGGCTCTTGACAGCAAACTATGGCTACACCTTC	CASSLGLLTANYGYTF
TRBD1	TRBV29-1	TRBJ1-2	-	TGCAGCGTTGGGACAGGGGGTGACTATGGCTACACCTTC	CSVGTGGDYGYTF
TRBD2	TRBV30	TRBJ2-5	-	TGTGCCTCGGGGGGAGGGGAGACCCAGTACTTC	CASGGGETQYF
TRBD1	TRBV9	TRBJ1-2	-	TGTGCCAGCAGCGTAGTCACAGGGGGCTTCGAGGGCTACACCTTC	CASSVVTGGFEGYTF
TRBD1	TRBV11-2	TRBJ2-7	-	TGTGCCAGCAGCTTTCAAGGACAGGCACCCCCCTACGAGCAGTACTTC	CASSFQGQAPPYEQYF
-	TRBV11-2	TRBJ2-7	-	TGTGCCAGCAGCGTAGCCCCCAGGGGCGAGCAGTACTTC	CASSVAPRGEQYF
TRBD1	TRBV6-1	TRBJ1-5	-	TGTGCCAGCAGTGAAGCAGGGGGCGTCCAGCCCCAGCATTTT	CASSEAGGVQPQHF
-	TRBV30	TRBJ1-5	-	TGTGCCTGGGGAGGGGCGGGGAAGCAGCCCCAGCATTTT	CAWGGAGKQPQHF
-	TRBV3-1/TRBV3-2	TRBJ2-3	-	TGTGCCAGCAGCCGTCGATCCGGGGGAACGACAGATACGCAGTATTTT	CASSRRSGGTTDTQYF
-	TRBV19	TRBJ2-2	once	TGTGCCAGTAGCTACTACACTCGAGACACCGGGGAGCTGTTTTTT	CASSYYTRDTGELFF
TRBD1	TRBV3-1/TRBV3-2	TRBJ2-5	-	TGTGCCAGCAGCCCCGGGACAGGGCCACAAGAGACCCAGTACTTC	CASSPGTGPQETQYF
-	TRBV7-8	TRBJ2-7	-	TGTGCCAGCAGCCCCCAAGGCCGCCAGCGGTACTTC	CASSPQGRQRYF
TRBD2	TRBV5-4	TRBJ2-5	once	TGTGCCAGCAGCCTAGCGGGAGTAAGTGAGACCCAGTACTTC	CASSLAGVSETQYF
-	TRBV11-3	TRBJ2-1	-	TGTGCCAGCAGCTTAGACGCAGGGAGGTCCTACAATGAGCAGTTCTTC	CASSLDAGRSYNEQFF
TRBD1	TRBV7-6	TRBJ1-1	-	TGTGCCAGCAGCTTAAGGCAACCGGGACAGGAGAACACTGAAGCTTTCTTT	CASSLRQPGQENTEAFF
TRBD2	TRBV10-2	TRBJ2-7	many	TGCGCCAGCAGTTTTAGCGGGGATTCCTACGAGCAGTACTTC	CASSFSGDSYEQYF
TRBD2	TRBV6-1	TRBJ2-1	-	TGTGCCAGCAGTTCCCAGCGGGGCTCCTACAATGAGCAGTTCTTC	CASSSQRGSYNEQFF
TRBD2	TRBV11-2	TRBJ2-3	-	TGTGCCAGCAGCTCCAGACTAGCGCTCACAGATACGCAGTATTTT	CASSSRLALTDTQYF
TRBD2	TRBV9	TRBJ2-3	-	TGTGCCAGCAGCCGAAGCGGGAGCGGTACAGATACGCAGTATTTT	CASSRSGSGTDTQYF
-	TRBV2	TRBJ2-1	-	TGTGCCAGCAGTTCCGACAGGCCCCTATACAATGAGCAGTTCTTC	CASSSDRPLYNEQFF